These 6 T cell receptor beta chains share one sample of origin, sequenced in a study of T cells after yellow fever vaccination. TCRdb called the 5' RACE reads again in MiXCR, with one record for every CDR3 protein. The profile covers roughly 250,000 distinct CDR3 sequences, with over 10% appearing a single time and around 0.49% taken by the ten largest. The source was CD4+ T cells sorted from PBMCs, collected 45 days after the yellow fever booster vaccination. Every receptor here comes from a man between 25 and 39 years old who received the YFV17D yellow fever vaccine.

This clonotype was found a few times. The chain links TRBV28 to TRBJ2-7, with D maybe TRBD2 (5 bases). The CDR3 covers 14 residues. The germline gives CDR1 MDHEN, CDR2 SYDVKM. The V end lost 6 bases, the J end lost 0 bases, and 12 bases lay between the germline ends. The CDR3 spells CASRQAGDSYEQYF. Here the CDR3 DNA reads TGTGCCAGCAGGCAGGCGGGTGACTCCTACGAGCAGTACTTC.

This clonotype was detected only a few times. This chain uses TRBV7-2 with TRBJ2-1; TRBD2 matches 7 bases. The CDR3 consists of 13 residues. V gave up 7 bases and J gave up 5 bases; unmatched junction bases: 5. Germline V lookup: CDR1 SGHTA, CDR2 FQGNSA. DNA of the CDR3: TGTGCCAGCACCAGAGGGACTAACAATGAGCAGTTCTTC. It is translated as CASTRGTNNEQFF.

The chain combines TRBV27 with TRBJ1-1; D may be TRBD1 (6 bases). This CDR3 is built from 13 residues. From germline, CDR1 is MNHEY and CDR2 SMNVEV (reference sequence). V lost 8 bases to trimming and J lost 4 bases, with 14 bases between them. The CDR3 DNA reads TGTGCCAGCTCCCGGAGGGGGGCCACTGAAGCTTTCTTT. Its translation is CASSRRGATEAFF.

The CDR3 DNA reads TGTGCCAGCAGCCAAGACCGTGGCTACACCTTC. Translated: CASSQDRGYTF. V gene TRBV3-1 combines with J gene TRBJ1-2, with no clear D. Germline loops: CDR1 LGHDT, CDR2 YNNKEL (reference sequence). The CDR3 sequence is 11 residues long. The V end lost 0 bases, the J end lost 7 bases, and 3 bases lay between the germline ends. The whole variable domain, filled in from reference TRBV3-1 and TRBJ1-2, reads DTAVSQTPKYLVTQMGNDKSIKCEQNLGHDTMYWYKQDSKKFLKIMFSYNNKELIINETVPNRFSPKSPDKAHLNLHINSLELGDSAVYFCASSQDRGYTFGSGTRLTVV.

The rearrangement uses TRBV20-1 and TRBJ2-5; TRBD1 matches at 9 bases. The CDR3 spans 15 residues. Germline-derived CDR1 and CDR2 are DFQATT and SNEGSKA (reference sequence). V shed 6 bases and J 4 bases; nucleotides not matched to a gene: 12. CDR3 in DNA: TGCAGTGCCAGTACAACCGGGACAGGGAGAGAGACCCAGTACTTC. Protein sequence: CSASTTGTGRETQYF.

CDR3 bases: TGTGCCAGTAGCTTGGAATTTGGAAACACCATATATTTT. Its protein is CASSLEFGNTIYF. The rearrangement joins TRBV19 to TRBJ1-3; D is ambiguous. Germline CDR1 is LNHDA and CDR2 is SQIVND (reference sequence). V was clipped by 6 bases and J by 3 bases, with 9 bases between them. This CDR3 comprises 13 residues.